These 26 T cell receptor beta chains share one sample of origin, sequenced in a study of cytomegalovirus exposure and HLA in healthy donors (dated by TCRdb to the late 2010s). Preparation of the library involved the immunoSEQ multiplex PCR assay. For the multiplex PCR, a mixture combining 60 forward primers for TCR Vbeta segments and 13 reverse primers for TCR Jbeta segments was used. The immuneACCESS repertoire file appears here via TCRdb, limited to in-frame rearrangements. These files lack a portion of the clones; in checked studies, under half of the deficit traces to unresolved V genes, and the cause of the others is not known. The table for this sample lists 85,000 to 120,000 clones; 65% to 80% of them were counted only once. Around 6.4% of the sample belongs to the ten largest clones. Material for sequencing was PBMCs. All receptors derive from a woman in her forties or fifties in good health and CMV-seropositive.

The CDR3 sequence: CASSSYQTRPQHF. CDR3 in DNA: TGTGCCAGCAGCTCGTATCAGACTCGGCCCCAGCATTTT. The chain uses TRBV5-6 and TRBJ1-5; D is unclear. Trimming stripped 3 bases from V and 9 bases from J, with 13 bases between. CDR3 size: 13 residues. Germline V gene data show CDR1 as SGHDT and CDR2 as YYEEEE.

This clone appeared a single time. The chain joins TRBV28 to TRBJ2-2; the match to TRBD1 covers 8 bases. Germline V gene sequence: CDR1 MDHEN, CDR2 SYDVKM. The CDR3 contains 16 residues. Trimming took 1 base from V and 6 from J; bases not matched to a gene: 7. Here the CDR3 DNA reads TGTGCCAGCAGTTTATCCGCCGGGACAGGATCCGGGGAGCTGTTTTTT. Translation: CASSLSAGTGSGELFF.

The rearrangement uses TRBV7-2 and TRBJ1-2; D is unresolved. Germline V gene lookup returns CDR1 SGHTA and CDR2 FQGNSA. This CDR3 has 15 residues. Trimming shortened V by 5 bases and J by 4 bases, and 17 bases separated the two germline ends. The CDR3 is CASSPEQFRPYGYTF. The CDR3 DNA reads TGTGCCAGCAGCCCCGAACAGTTCAGACCCTATGGCTACACCTTC.

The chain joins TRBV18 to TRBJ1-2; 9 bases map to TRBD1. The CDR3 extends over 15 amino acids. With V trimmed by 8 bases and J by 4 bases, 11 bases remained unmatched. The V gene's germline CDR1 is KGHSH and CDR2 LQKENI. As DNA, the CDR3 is TGTGCCAGCCGAGACTCACAGGGGGCTCTCTATGGCTACACCTTC. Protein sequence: CASRDSQGALYGYTF.

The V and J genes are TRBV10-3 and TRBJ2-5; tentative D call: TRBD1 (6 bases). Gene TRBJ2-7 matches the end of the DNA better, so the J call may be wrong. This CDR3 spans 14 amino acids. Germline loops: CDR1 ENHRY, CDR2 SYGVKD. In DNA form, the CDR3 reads TGTGCCATCAGTGAGTCCCAGGGGTGGGACGAGCAGTACTTC. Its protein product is CAISESQGWDEQYF.

CDR3 DNA sequence: TGTGCCAGCAGCCAAGCCTCGGGACAATATATTCCCTTGTGGACTTTCTTT. Protein product: CASSQASGQYIPLWTFF. The chain links TRBV5-5 to TRBJ1-1, with D perhaps TRBD1 (6 bases). From germline, CDR1 is SGHKS and CDR2 YYEKEE (reference sequence). The V and J ends lost 4 bases and 12 bases respectively, with 31 bases between them. The CDR3 has 17 residues.

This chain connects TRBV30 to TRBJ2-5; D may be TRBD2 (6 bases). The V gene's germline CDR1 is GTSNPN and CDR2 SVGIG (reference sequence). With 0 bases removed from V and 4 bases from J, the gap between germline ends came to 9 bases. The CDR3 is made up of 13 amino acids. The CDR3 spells CAWSVRRGETQYF. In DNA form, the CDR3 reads TGTGCCTGGAGTGTACGGCGGGGAGAGACCCAGTACTTC.

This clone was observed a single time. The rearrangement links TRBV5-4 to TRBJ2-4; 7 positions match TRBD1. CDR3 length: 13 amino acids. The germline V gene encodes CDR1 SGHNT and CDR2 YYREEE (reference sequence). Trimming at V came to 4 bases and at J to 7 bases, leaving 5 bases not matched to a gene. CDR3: CASSPGGANIQYF. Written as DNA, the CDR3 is TGTGCCAGCAGCCCAGGGGGTGCGAACATTCAGTACTTC.

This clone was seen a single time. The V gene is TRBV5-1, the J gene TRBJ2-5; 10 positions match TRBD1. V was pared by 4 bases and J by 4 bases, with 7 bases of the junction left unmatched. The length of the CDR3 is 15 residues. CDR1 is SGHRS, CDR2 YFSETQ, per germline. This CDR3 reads CASSIGTGVGETQYF. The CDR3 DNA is TGCGCCAGCAGCATCGGGACAGGGGTTGGAGAGACCCAGTACTTC.

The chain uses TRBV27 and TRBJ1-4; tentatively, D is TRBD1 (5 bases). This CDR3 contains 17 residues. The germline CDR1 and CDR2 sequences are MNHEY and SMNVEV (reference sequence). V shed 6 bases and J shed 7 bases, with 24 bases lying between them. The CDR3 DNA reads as TGTGCCAGCAGCCCCAACGCACCGGGACCGGGAGGTGAAAAACTGTTTTTT. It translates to CASSPNAPGPGGEKLFF.

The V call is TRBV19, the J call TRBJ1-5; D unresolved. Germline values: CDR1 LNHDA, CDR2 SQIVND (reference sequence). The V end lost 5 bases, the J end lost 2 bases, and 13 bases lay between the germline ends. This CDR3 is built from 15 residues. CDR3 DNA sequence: TGTGCCAGTAGTTCCCTGAGGGTGGGCAATCAGCCCCAGCATTTT. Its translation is CASSSLRVGNQPQHF.

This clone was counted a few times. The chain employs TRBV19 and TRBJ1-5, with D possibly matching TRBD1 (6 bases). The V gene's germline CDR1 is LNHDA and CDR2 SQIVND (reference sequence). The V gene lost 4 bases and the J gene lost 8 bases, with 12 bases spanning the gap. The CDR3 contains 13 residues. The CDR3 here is CASSTRGYEPQHF. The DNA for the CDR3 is TGTGCCAGTAGTACCAGGGGTTATGAGCCCCAGCATTTT.

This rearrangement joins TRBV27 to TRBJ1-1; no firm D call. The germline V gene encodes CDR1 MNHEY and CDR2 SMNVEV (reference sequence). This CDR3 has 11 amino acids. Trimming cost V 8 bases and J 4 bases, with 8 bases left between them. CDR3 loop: CASLVGTEAFF. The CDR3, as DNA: TGTGCCAGCCTAGTGGGCACTGAAGCTTTCTTT.

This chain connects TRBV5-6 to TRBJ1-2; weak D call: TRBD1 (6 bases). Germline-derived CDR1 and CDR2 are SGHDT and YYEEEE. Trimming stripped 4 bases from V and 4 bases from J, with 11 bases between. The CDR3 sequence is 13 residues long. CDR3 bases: TGTGCCAGCAGCCTGGACAGTCGCTATGGCTACACCTTC. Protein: CASSLDSRYGYTF. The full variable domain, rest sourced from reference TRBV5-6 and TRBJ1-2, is DAGVTQSPTHLIKTRGQQVTLRCSPKSGHDTVSWYQQALGQGPQFIFQYYEEEERQRGNFPDRFSGHQFPNYSSELNVNALLLGDSALYLCASSLDSRYGYTFGSGTRLTVV.

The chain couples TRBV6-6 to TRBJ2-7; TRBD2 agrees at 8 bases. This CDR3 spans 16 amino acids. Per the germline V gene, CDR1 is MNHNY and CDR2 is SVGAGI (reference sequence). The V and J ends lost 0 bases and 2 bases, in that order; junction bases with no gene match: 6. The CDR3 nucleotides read TGTGCCAGCAGTTACTCGGGTGCGGGGGGAGCCTACGAGCAGTACTTC. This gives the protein CASSYSGAGGAYEQYF.

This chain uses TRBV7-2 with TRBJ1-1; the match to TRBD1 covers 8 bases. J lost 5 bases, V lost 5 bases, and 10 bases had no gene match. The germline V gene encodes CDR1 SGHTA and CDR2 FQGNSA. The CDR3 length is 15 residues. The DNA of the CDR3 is TGTGCCAGCAGCCTATATCAGGGGGCGCAGACTGAAGCTTTCTTT. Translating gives CASSLYQGAQTEAFF.

As DNA, the CDR3 is TGCGCCAGCAGCCCTATAGGGACAGGATCCTACGAGCAGTACTTC. Translating gives CASSPIGTGSYEQYF. The chain joins TRBV4-1 to TRBJ2-7; 8 bases match TRBD1. The CDR3 sequence is 15 residues long. Losses at the gene ends were 4 bases for V and 1 base for J; bases not matched to a gene: 6. Germline V gene sequence: CDR1 MGHRA, CDR2 YSYEKL.

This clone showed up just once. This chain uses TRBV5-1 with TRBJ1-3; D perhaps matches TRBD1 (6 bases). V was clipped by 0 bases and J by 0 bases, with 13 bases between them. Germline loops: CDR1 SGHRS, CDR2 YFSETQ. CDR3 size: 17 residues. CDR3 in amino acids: CASSLGTVLSSGNTIYF. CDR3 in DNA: TGCGCCAGCAGCTTGGGGACAGTCCTGAGCTCTGGAAACACCATATATTTT. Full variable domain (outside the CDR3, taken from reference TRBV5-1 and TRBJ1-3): KAGVTQTPRYLIKTRGQQVTLSCSPISGHRSVSWYQQTPGQGLQFLFEYFSETQRNKGNFPGRFSGRQFSNSRSEMNVSTLELGDSALYLCASSLGTVLSSGNTIYFGEGSWLTVV.

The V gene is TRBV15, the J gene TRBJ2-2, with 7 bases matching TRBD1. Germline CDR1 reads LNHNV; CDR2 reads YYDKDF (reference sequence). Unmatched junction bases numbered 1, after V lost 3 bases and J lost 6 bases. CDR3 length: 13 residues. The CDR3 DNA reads TGTGCCACCAGCAGGACAGGGCCCGGGGAGCTGTTTTTT. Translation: CATSRTGPGELFF.

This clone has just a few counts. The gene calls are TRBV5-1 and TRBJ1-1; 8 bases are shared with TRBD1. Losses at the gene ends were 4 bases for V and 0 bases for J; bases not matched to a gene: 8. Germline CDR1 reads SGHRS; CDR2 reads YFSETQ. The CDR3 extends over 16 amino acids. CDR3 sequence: CASSPGDRPMNTEAFF. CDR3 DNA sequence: TGCGCCAGCAGCCCGGGGGACAGGCCGATGAACACTGAAGCTTTCTTT.

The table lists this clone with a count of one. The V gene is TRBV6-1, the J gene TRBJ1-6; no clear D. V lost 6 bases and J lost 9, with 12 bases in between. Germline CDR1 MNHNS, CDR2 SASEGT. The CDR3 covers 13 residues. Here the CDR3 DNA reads TGTGCCAGCAGACCGGGTATATCTTCACCCCTCCACTTT. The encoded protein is CASRPGISSPLHF.

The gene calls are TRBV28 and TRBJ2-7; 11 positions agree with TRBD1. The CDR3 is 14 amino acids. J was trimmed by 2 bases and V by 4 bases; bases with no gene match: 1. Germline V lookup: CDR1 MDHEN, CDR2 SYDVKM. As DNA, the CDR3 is TGTGCCAGCAGTTGGGGACAGGGGGCCTACGAGCAGTACTTC. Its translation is CASSWGQGAYEQYF.

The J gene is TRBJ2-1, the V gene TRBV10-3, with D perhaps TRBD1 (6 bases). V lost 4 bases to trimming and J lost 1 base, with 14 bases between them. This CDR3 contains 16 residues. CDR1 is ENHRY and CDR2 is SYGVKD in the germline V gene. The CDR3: CAISVTGKKSYNEQFF. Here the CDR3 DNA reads TGTGCCATCAGTGTAACAGGGAAGAAGTCCTACAATGAGCAGTTCTTC.

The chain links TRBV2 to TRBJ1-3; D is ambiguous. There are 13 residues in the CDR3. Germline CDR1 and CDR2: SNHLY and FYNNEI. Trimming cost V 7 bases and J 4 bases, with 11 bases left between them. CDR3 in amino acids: CASNRDPGNTIYF. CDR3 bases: TGTGCCAGCAACCGGGATCCCGGAAACACCATATATTTT.

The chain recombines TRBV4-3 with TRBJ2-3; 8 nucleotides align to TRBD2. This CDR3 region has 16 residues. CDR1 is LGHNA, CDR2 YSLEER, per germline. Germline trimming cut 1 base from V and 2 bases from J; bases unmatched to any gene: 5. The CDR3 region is CASSQGGRGVTDTQYF. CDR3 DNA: TGCGCCAGCAGCCAAGGAGGGCGGGGGGTCACAGATACGCAGTATTTT.

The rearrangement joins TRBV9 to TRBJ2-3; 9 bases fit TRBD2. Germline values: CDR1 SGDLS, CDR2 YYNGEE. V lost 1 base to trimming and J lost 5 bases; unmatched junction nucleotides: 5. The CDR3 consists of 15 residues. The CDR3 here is CASSVIGGGVDTQYF. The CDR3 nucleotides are TGTGCCAGCAGCGTAATTGGCGGGGGGGTAGATACGCAGTATTTT.